This T cell receptor (beta chain) emerged from a study of technical replicates of blood from a handful of donors. The data were produced by immunoSEQ multiplex PCR, yet TCRdb's version contains in-frame clones alone and is incomplete. In the table there are about 82,000 clones, under 96% of which are singletons. V trimming: 4 bases; J trimming: 5 bases; junction bases outside the gene matches: 6. This CDR3 contains 15 residues. Germline CDR1 ENHRY, CDR2 SYGVKD. What was sequenced was T cells isolated from PBMCs. The clonotype originates from a human donor in good health. V usage is TRBV10-3 and J usage is TRBJ2-7, with 12 bases matching TRBD2. This chain's CDR3 is CAISGRGLAGHEQYF. The CDR3 nucleotides read TGTGCCATCAGTGGACGAGGACTAGCGGGACACGAGCAGTACTTC.